Each of the 30 T cell receptor beta chains below was sequenced from the same sample in a study of blood T cell repertoires in COVID-19. Some clones are missing from TCRdb's copy, which holds only in-frame ones; the method was immunoSEQ multiplex PCR. This table has about 140,000 clones, 84% appearing once. Sequencing input: peripheral blood. Source of these receptors: a man aged 25-45 years with COVID-19, enrolled during active disease.

This chain uses TRBV27 with TRBJ2-2; 7 nucleotides align to TRBD2. This CDR3 has 16 residues. Germline assignment: CDR1 MNHEY and CDR2 SMNVEV (reference sequence). V dropped 6 bases and J dropped 4; count of bases not matched to a gene: 11. The CDR3, as DNA: TGTGCCAGCAGGATTGAGGGAGGGGCGATCACCGGGGAGCTGTTTTTT. It is translated as CASRIEGGAITGELFF.

The gene calls are TRBV19 and TRBJ2-2; D possibly corresponds to TRBD2 (6 bases). The CDR3 contains 15 residues. Trimming cost V 6 bases and J 1 base, with 12 bases left between them. In germline, CDR1 is LNHDA, CDR2 SQIVND (reference sequence). The CDR3 DNA reads as TGTGCCAGTAGGGGCACTAGCAGGAACACCGGGGAGCTGTTTTTT. It encodes CASRGTSRNTGELFF. Based on the CDR3 plus reference TRBV19 and TRBJ2-2, the full variable domain is DGGITQSPKYLFRKEGQNVTLSCEQNLNHDAMYWYRQDPGQGLRLIYYSQIVNDFQKGDIAEGYSVSREKKESFPLTVTSAQKNPTAFYLCASRGTSRNTGELFFGEGSRLTVL.

This chain joins TRBV12-5 and TRBJ2-2; 10 bases are a match to TRBD1. The CDR3 is made up of 19 amino acids. The germline gives CDR1 LGHNT, CDR2 FRNRAP. J lost 5 bases, V lost 7 bases, and 19 bases had no gene match. CDR3 in amino acids: CASVFHFGGQGIGTGELFF. The CDR3 DNA reads as TGTGCTAGTGTCTTCCACTTTGGGGGACAGGGGATCGGGACCGGGGAGCTGTTTTTT.

This chain joins TRBV27 and TRBJ1-5; D is unresolved. The length of the CDR3 is 14 residues. Trimming stripped 5 bases from V and 0 bases from J, with 8 bases between. The germline CDR1 and CDR2 sequences are MNHEY and SMNVEV (reference sequence). The chain's CDR3 is CASSLGSSNQPQHF. The CDR3 bases are TGTGCCAGCAGTCTTGGGAGTAGCAATCAGCCCCAGCATTTT.

The V and J genes are TRBV7-3 and TRBJ2-5; 14 bases align to TRBD2. With 1 base clipped from V and 4 bases from J, the junction kept 8 bases outside the gene matches. The CDR3 loop spans 18 amino acids. Germline lookup yields CDR1 SGHTA and CDR2 FQGTGA. CDR3 coding DNA: TGTGCCAGCAGCTTAAGAGGGCGACTAGCGGGAGGGCGAGAGACCCAGTACTTC. Its protein is CASSLRGRLAGGRETQYF.

This clone has just one count. The chain uses TRBV6-5 and TRBJ2-7; 9 bases map to TRBD1. CDR1 MNHEY and CDR2 SVGAGI come from the germline V gene. CDR3 length: 14 residues. The J segment lost 5 bases and the V segment lost 2 bases, leaving 4 bases of the junction unmatched. DNA of the CDR3: TGTGCCAGCAGTTACGGGACAGGGAAGGACGAGCAGTACTTC. Translating it yields CASSYGTGKDEQYF.

The chain is built from TRBV6-5 and TRBJ1-1; the D is unclear. This CDR3 spans 14 amino acids. Trimming pared 7 bases from V and 1 base from J, leaving 13 bases between. Germline values: CDR1 MNHEY, CDR2 SVGAGI. CDR3 in amino acids: CASTLTEGNTEAFF. CDR3 bases: TGTGCCAGCACCCTGACCGAGGGGAACACTGAAGCTTTCTTT.

The rearrangement links TRBV10-1 to TRBJ2-1, with 7 bases identical to TRBD2. V shed 3 bases, J shed 4 bases, and the junction held 6 bases outside the gene matches. The CDR3 totals 15 residues. The germline V gene has CDR1 WNHNN and CDR2 SYGVQD (reference sequence). The CDR3 loop reads CASSDRWGGYNEQFF. The CDR3, as DNA: TGCGCCAGCAGTGATCGTTGGGGGGGATACAATGAGCAGTTCTTC.

The gene calls are TRBV30 and TRBJ2-7, with 13 positions matching TRBD2. The CDR3 contains 16 residues. V lost 3 bases to trimming and J lost 1 base; unmatched junction nucleotides: 6. Looked up from germline, CDR1 is GTSNPN and CDR2 is SVGIG (reference sequence). As DNA, the CDR3 is TGTGCCTGGAGGGGGACTAGCGGGAAGGGTTCCTACGAGCAGTACTTC. Protein sequence: CAWRGTSGKGSYEQYF.

The chain combines TRBV5-4 with TRBJ2-3, with a tentative D call TRBD1 (6 bases). Germline-derived CDR1 and CDR2 are SGHNT and YYREEE (reference sequence). V lost 4 bases to trimming and J lost 1 base, with 13 bases between them. This CDR3 has 15 residues. The CDR3 loop is CASSAQGSRTDTQYF. CDR3 coding DNA: TGTGCCAGCAGCGCTCAGGGGAGCCGCACAGATACGCAGTATTTT.

CDR3 sequence reads: CASSSKREYGQETQYF. The CDR3 DNA reads TGTGCCAGCAGCTCCAAGCGGGAGTATGGGCAAGAGACCCAGTACTTC. V and J are TRBV11-1 and TRBJ2-5; 8 bases are a match to TRBD2. This CDR3 has 16 residues. The J segment lost 2 bases and the V segment lost 4 bases, leaving 9 bases of the junction unmatched. Germline assignment: CDR1 SGHAT and CDR2 FQDESV (reference sequence).

J is TRBJ2-3 and V is TRBV7-2; D call uncertain. Trimming took off 5 bases at V and 1 base at J, with 7 bases between the two ends. The CDR3 has 13 amino acids. CDR1 SGHTA and CDR2 FQGNSA come from the germline V gene. The CDR3 here is CASSNIGTDTQYF. As DNA, the CDR3 is TGTGCCAGCAGCAATATAGGCACAGATACGCAGTATTTT.

This clone was detected ten times or more. V is TRBV5-5 and J is TRBJ1-4, with D unclear. There are 13 residues in the CDR3. Per the germline V gene, CDR1 is SGHKS and CDR2 is YYEKEE (reference sequence). With 1 base removed from V and 7 bases from J, the gap between germline ends came to 8 bases. CDR3 residues: CASSLLGGEKLFF. The DNA for the CDR3 is TGTGCCAGCAGCTTGTTGGGAGGTGAAAAACTGTTTTTT.

CDR3 region: CASSQGAGYEQYF. The CDR3 DNA follows: TGTGCCTCCTCCCAGGGGGCCGGCTACGAGCAGTACTTC. The rearrangement uses TRBV30 and TRBJ2-7; 8 bases map to TRBD1. This CDR3 has 13 residues. V dropped 7 bases and J dropped 3; count of bases not matched to a gene: 8. CDR1 is GTSNPN, CDR2 SVGIG, per germline (reference sequence).

The V gene is TRBV27, the J gene TRBJ2-6; TRBD2 matches at 14 bases. The CDR3 extends over 16 amino acids. From germline, CDR1 is MNHEY and CDR2 SMNVEV (reference sequence). J was trimmed by 3 bases and V by 6 bases; bases with no gene match: 1. CDR3 sequence (DNA): TGTGCCAGCAGCGGACTAGCGGGAGGTGGGGCCAACGTCCTGACTTTC. Protein: CASSGLAGGGANVLTF.

The chain has TRBV11-2 and TRBJ1-1; 7 bases align to TRBD1. The CDR3 has 12 amino acids. The V segment lost 6 bases and the J segment 4 bases; nucleotides outside the gene matches: 2. The germline gives CDR1 SGHAT, CDR2 FQNNGV. The CDR3 region has the DNA TGTGCCAGCAGTAGGGGGCCCACTGAAGCTTTCTTT. It translates to CASSRGPTEAFF.

The chain employs TRBV3-1 (or the pseudogene TRBV3-2) and TRBJ2-3; D might be TRBD2 (5 bases). Trimming removed 8 bases from V and 6 bases from J, with 18 bases in between. Germline V lookup: CDR1 LGHDT, CDR2 YNNKEL (reference sequence). This CDR3 is built from 14 residues. CDR3 DNA: TGTGCCAGCGAGCAGGCGGGTTCAAGGGATACGCAGTATTTT. Translation: CASEQAGSRDTQYF.

As regards this clone: The sample holds other DNA sequences that translate to the same CDR3. The chain is built from TRBV5-4 and TRBJ1-2; 8 bases are a match to TRBD1. With V trimmed by 0 bases and J by 8 bases, 6 bases remained unmatched. Germline CDR1 SGHNT, CDR2 YYREEE (reference sequence). The CDR3 has 14 residues. Here the CDR3 reads CASSLEQGGVGYTF. DNA for the CDR3: TGTGCCAGCAGCTTGGAACAGGGGGGCGTAGGCTACACCTTC.

V is TRBV7-8 and J is TRBJ1-1, with D perhaps matching TRBD1 (6 bases). V lost 8 bases and J lost 7, with 23 bases in between. Germline assignment: CDR1 SGHVS and CDR2 FQNEAQ. This CDR3 region has 15 residues. CDR3 in DNA: TGTGCCAGCCGCAAAAGGGGGGGGGTTATGGGTGAAGCTTTCTTT. Protein product: CASRKRGGVMGEAFF.

The chain links TRBV9 to TRBJ2-1; weak D call: TRBD2 (5 bases). Trimming removed 3 bases at V and 7 bases at J, with 17 bases between. The CDR3 runs 15 residues. Germline CDR1 SGDLS, CDR2 YYNGEE. The CDR3 protein is CASSDEIPRGNEQFF. The CDR3 nucleotides read TGTGCCAGCAGCGACGAAATCCCTCGAGGGAATGAGCAGTTCTTC.

The chain employs TRBV19 and TRBJ2-7, with a possible D match to TRBD2 (7 bases). CDR1 and CDR2 (germline): LNHDA, SQIVND (reference sequence). The V and J ends lost 5 bases and 2 bases respectively, with 19 bases between them. The CDR3 length is 16 residues. CDR3 nucleotides: TGTGCCAGTAGTCCGACCGGGGGGCGCAAGACCTACGAGCAGTACTTC. It specifies CASSPTGGRKTYEQYF.

The sample holds a few counts of this clone. V gene TRBV6-4 combines with J gene TRBJ2-2, with 8 positions matching TRBD1. Unmatched junction bases numbered 0, after V lost 0 bases and J lost 6 bases. This CDR3 is 14 amino acids long. The germline CDR1 and CDR2 sequences are MRHNA and SNTAGT. As DNA, the CDR3 is TGTGCCAGCAGTGACTCACAGGGGGCCGGGGAGCTGTTTTTT. It yields the protein CASSDSQGAGELFF.

The table lists this clone with a few counts. This chain uses TRBV27 with TRBJ2-7; tentatively, D is TRBD1 (5 bases). This CDR3 has 14 amino acids. Trimming stripped 0 bases from V and 7 bases from J, with 13 bases between. Germline V gene data show CDR1 as MNHEY and CDR2 as SMNVEV (reference sequence). The DNA for the CDR3 is TGTGCCAGCAGTTTATCAGCAGGGTTGGGGGAGCAGTACTTC. Protein: CASSLSAGLGEQYF.

V gene TRBV27 combines with J gene TRBJ1-1, with D perhaps matching TRBD1 (5 bases). V lost 1 base and J lost 2, with 14 bases in between. The CDR3 has 16 residues. Germline V lookup: CDR1 MNHEY, CDR2 SMNVEV (reference sequence). CDR3 bases: TGTGCCAGCAGTTTATTTGGAGGGGCGGGAAACACTGAAGCTTTCTTT. This translates into CASSLFGGAGNTEAFF.

The chain has TRBV7-9 and TRBJ1-3; D possibly corresponds to TRBD1 (6 bases). V lost 5 bases to trimming and J lost 0 bases, with 11 bases between them. Germline V gene lookup returns CDR1 SEHNR and CDR2 FQNEAQ (reference sequence). The length of the CDR3 is 15 residues. In nucleotides, the CDR3 is TGTGCCAGCAGCGCCGGACAGTCCTCTGGAAACACCATATATTTT. As protein: CASSAGQSSGNTIYF.

The chain has TRBV9 and TRBJ2-1; a possible D gene is TRBD2 (6 bases). V dropped 4 bases and J dropped 7 bases, with 12 bases sitting between them. Germline CDR1 SGDLS, CDR2 YYNGEE. The CDR3 covers 13 residues. CDR3 in amino acids: CASSTRDSNEQFF. CDR3 DNA sequence: TGTGCCAGCAGCACCCGGGACTCGAATGAGCAGTTCTTC.

The V gene is TRBV7-3, the J gene TRBJ2-3, with TRBD2 matching over 12 bases. The V gene's germline CDR1 is SGHTA and CDR2 FQGTGA. V gave up 5 bases and J gave up 0 bases; unmatched junction bases: 3. CDR3 length equals 16 residues. The DNA of the CDR3 is TGTGCCAGCAGCGGGGGGACTAGCGGGAGCACAGATACGCAGTATTTT. Translation: CASSGGTSGSTDTQYF.

This chain joins TRBV19 and TRBJ2-7; D possibly corresponds to TRBD2 (5 bases). Germline lookup yields CDR1 LNHDA and CDR2 SQIVND (reference sequence). V dropped 5 bases and J dropped 6 bases, with 17 bases sitting between them. The CDR3 consists of 14 residues. Written as DNA, the CDR3 is TGTGCCAGTAGTCTCTGGGCCTGGGCGGGCGAGCAGTACTTC. Its protein is CASSLWAWAGEQYF. Full variable domain (outside the CDR3, taken from reference TRBV19 and TRBJ2-7): DGGITQSPKYLFRKEGQNVTLSCEQNLNHDAMYWYRQDPGQGLRLIYYSQIVNDFQKGDIAEGYSVSREKKESFPLTVTSAQKNPTAFYLCASSLWAWAGEQYFGPGTRLTVT.

Only a few counts were recorded for this clone. The chain employs TRBV2 and TRBJ1-1; D uncertain. The CDR3 has 14 amino acids. Between the trimmed V and J ends, which lost 4 bases and 5 bases, there was a span of 14 bases. Germline loops: CDR1 SNHLY, CDR2 FYNNEI. The DNA of the CDR3 is TGTGCCAGCAGTGGAAGTTGGGTGAGGACTGAAGCTTTCTTT. Encoded protein: CASSGSWVRTEAFF.

The chain is built from TRBV6-6 and TRBJ2-7; weak D call: TRBD2 (6 bases). The ends were cut back, 4 bases at V and 3 bases at J, with 10 bases in the middle. Germline loops: CDR1 MNHNY, CDR2 SVGAGI (reference sequence). The CDR3 length is 13 residues. In DNA form, the CDR3 reads TGTGCCAGCAGTTCGGGACTCTTCTACGAGCAGTACTTC. Residues: CASSSGLFYEQYF.